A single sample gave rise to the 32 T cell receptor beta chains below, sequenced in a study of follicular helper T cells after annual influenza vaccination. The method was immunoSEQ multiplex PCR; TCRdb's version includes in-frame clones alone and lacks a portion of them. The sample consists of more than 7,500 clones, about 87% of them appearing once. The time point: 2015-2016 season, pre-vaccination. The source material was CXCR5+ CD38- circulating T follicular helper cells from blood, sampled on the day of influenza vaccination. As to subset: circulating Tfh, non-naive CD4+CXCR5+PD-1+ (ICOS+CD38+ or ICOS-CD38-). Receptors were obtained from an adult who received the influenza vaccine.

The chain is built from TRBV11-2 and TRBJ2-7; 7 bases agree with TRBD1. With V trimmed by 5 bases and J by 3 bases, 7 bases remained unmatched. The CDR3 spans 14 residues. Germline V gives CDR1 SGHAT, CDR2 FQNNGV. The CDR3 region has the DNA TGTGCCAGCAGCCCGGGACAGAAATACTACGAGCAGTACTTC. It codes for CASSPGQKYYEQYF.

As DNA, the CDR3 is TGCGCCAGCAGCCAAGATTTGGGGGGCATTGGTCAGCCCCAGCATTTT. Protein: CASSQDLGGIGQPQHF. The chain is built from TRBV4-3 and TRBJ1-5; D possibly corresponds to TRBD1 (6 bases). Germline CDR1 and CDR2: LGHNA and YSLEER. Deletions cut 0 bases from V and 6 bases from J, with 15 bases between. The CDR3 consists of 16 residues.

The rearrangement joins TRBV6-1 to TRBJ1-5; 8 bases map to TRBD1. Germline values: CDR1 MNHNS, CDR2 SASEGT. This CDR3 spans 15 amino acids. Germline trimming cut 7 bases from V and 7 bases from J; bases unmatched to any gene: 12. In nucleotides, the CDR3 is TGTGCCAGCACCGACAAGGACAGGGCGGCACAGCCCCAGCATTTT. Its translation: CASTDKDRAAQPQHF.

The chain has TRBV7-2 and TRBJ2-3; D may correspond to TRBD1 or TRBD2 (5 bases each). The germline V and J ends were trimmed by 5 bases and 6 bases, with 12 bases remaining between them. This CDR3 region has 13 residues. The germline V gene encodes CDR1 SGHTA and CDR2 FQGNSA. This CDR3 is CASSMGPGDTQYF. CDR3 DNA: TGTGCCAGCAGCATGGGACCGGGGGATACGCAGTATTTT.

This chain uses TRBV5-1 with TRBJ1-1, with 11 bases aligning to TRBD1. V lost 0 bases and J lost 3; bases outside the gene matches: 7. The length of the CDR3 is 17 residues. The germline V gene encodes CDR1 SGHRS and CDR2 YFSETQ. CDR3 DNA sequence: TGCGCCAGCAGCTTGGGGACAGGGGGCGCCGGAGACACTGAAGCTTTCTTT. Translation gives CASSLGTGGAGDTEAFF.

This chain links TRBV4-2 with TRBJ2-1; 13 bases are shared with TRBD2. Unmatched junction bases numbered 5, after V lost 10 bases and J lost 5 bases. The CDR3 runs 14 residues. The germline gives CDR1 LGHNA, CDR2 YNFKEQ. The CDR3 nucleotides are TGTGCCACCAAACTAGCGGGGGGGGACAATGAGCAGTTCTTC. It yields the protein CATKLAGGDNEQFF.

The DNA of the CDR3 is TGTGCCTGGAGTTTGGACAGGGATGAAAAACTGTTTTTT. Amino acids: CAWSLDRDEKLFF. The V call is TRBV30, the J call TRBJ1-4, with 8 bases fitting TRBD1. Germline assignment: CDR1 GTSNPN and CDR2 SVGIG (reference sequence). This CDR3 is 13 amino acids long. V was clipped by 2 bases and J by 6 bases; unmatched bases: 2.

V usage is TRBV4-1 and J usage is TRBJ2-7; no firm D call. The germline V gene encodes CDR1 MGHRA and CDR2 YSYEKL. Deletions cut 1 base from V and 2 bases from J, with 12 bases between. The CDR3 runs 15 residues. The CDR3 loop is CASSQGTRSTYEQYF. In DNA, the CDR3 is TGCGCCAGCAGCCAAGGTACTCGAAGCACCTACGAGCAGTACTTC.

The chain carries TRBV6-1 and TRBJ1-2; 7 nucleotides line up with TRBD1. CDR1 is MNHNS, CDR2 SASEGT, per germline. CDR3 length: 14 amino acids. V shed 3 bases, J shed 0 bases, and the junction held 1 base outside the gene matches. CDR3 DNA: TGTGCCAGCAGTGAGGGGACAGCTAACTATGGCTACACCTTC. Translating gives CASSEGTANYGYTF.

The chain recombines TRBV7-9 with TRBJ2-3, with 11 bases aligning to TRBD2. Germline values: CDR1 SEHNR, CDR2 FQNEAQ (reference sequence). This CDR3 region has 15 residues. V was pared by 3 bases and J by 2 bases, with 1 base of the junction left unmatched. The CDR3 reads CASSLTSGVTDTQYF. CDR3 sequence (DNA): TGTGCCAGCAGCTTGACTAGCGGGGTCACAGATACGCAGTATTTT.

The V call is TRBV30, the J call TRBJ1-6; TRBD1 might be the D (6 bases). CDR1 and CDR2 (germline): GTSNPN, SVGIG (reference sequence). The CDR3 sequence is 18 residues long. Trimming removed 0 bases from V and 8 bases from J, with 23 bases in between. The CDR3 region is CAWSVPPNRAGYDSPLHF. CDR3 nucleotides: TGTGCCTGGAGTGTACCCCCCAACAGGGCCGGGTACGATTCACCCCTCCACTTT.

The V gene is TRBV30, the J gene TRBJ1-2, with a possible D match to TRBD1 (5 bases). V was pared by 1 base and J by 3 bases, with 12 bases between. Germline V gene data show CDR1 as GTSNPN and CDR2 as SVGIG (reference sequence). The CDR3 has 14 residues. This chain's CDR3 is CAWSERGDYYGYTF. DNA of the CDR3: TGTGCCTGGAGTGAGCGGGGGGACTACTATGGCTACACCTTC.

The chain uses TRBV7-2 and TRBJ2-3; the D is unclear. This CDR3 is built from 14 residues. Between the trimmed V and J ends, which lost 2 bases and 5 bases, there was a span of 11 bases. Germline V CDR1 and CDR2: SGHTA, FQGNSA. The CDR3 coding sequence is TGTGCCAGCAGCTTACCTCCCCAACAAGATACGCAGTATTTT. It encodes CASSLPPQQDTQYF.

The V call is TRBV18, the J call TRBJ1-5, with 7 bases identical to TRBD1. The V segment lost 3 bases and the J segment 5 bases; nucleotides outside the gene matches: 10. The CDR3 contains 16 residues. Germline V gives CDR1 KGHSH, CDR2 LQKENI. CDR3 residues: CASSPRRDSMDQPQHF. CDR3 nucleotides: TGTGCCAGCTCACCTCGACGGGACAGTATGGATCAGCCCCAGCATTTT.

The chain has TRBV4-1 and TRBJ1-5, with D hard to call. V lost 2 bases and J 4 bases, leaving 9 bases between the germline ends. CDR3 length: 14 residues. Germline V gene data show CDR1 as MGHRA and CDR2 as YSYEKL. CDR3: CASSQSDPNQPQHF. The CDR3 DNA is TGCGCCAGCAGCCAATCGGATCCGAATCAGCCCCAGCATTTT.

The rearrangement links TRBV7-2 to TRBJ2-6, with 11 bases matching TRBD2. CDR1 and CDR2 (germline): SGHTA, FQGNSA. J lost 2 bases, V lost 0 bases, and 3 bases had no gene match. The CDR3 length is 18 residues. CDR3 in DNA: TGTGCCAGCAGCTTAGCGACTAGCGGGGTTGCTGGGGCCAACGTCCTGACTTTC. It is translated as CASSLATSGVAGANVLTF.

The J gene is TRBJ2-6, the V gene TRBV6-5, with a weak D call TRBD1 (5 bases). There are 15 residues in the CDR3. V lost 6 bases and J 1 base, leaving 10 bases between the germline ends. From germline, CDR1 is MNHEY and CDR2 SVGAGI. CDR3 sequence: CASRGPGSGANVLTF. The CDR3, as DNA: TGTGCCAGCAGGGGGCCAGGGTCTGGGGCCAACGTCCTGACTTTC.

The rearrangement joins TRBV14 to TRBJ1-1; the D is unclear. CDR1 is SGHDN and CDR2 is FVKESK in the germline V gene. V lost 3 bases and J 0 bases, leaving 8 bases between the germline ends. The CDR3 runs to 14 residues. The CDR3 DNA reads TGTGCCAGCAGCCAGGGGTTCATGAACACTGAAGCTTTCTTT. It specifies CASSQGFMNTEAFF.

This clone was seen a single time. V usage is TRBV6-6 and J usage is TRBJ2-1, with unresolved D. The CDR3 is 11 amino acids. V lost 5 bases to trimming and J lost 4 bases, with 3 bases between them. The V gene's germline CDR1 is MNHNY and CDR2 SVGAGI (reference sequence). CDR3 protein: CASSAYNEQFF. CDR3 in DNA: TGTGCCAGCAGTGCGTACAATGAGCAGTTCTTC.

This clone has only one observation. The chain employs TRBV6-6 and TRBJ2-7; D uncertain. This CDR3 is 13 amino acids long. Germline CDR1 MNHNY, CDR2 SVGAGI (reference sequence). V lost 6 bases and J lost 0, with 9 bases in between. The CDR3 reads CASSLIASYEQYF. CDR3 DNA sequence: TGTGCCAGCAGCTTAATCGCCTCCTACGAGCAGTACTTC.

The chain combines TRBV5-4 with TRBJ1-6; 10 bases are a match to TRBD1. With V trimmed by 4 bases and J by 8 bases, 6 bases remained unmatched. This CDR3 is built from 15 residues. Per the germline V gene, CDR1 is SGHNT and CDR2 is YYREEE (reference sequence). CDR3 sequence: CASSPGQGSDSPLHF. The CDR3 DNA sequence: TGTGCCAGCAGCCCGGGACAGGGGTCGGATTCACCCCTCCACTTT.

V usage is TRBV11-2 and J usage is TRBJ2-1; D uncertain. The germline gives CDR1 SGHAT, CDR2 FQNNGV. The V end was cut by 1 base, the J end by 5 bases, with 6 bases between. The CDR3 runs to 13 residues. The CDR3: CASSLGYNNEQFF. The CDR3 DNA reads TGTGCCAGCAGCTTAGGCTACAACAATGAGCAGTTCTTC.

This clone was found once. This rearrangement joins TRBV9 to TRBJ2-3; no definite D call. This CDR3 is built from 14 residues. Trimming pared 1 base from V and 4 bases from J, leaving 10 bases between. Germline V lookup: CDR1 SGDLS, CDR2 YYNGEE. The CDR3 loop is CASSVLVSPDTQYF. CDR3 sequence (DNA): TGTGCCAGCAGCGTATTAGTAAGCCCAGATACGCAGTATTTT. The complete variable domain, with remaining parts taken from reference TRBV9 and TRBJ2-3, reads DSGVTQTPKHLITATGQRVTLRCSPRSGDLSVYWYQQSLDQGLQFLIQYYNGEERAKGNILERFSAQQFPDLHSELNLSSLELGDSALYFCASSVLVSPDTQYFGPGTRLTVL.

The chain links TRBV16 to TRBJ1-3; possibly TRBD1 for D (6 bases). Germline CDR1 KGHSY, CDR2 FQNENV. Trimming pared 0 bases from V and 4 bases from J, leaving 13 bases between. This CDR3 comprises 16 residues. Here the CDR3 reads CASSQSHRVSGNTIYF. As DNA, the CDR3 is TGTGCCAGCAGCCAATCTCACAGGGTTTCGGGAAACACCATATATTTT.

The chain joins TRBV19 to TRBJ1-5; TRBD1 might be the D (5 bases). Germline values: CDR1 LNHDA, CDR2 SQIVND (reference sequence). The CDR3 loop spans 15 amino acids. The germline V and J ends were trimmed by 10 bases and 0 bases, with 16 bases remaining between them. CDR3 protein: CATWGRGDSNQPQHF. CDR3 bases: TGTGCCACCTGGGGTCGGGGGGATAGCAATCAGCCCCAGCATTTT.

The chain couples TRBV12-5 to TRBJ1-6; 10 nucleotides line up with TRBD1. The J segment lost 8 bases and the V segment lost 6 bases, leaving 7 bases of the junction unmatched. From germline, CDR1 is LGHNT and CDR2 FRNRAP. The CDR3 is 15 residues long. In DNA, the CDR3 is TGTGCTAGTGGGGTCGGGACAGGGGTTGATTCACCCCTCCACTTT. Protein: CASGVGTGVDSPLHF.

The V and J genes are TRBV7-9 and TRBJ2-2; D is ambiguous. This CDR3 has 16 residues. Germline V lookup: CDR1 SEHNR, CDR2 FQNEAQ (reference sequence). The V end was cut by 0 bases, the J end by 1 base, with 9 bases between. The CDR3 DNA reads TGTGCCAGCAGCTTAGCTTTGGGTGAGAACACCGGGGAGCTGTTTTTT. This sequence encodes CASSLALGENTGELFF.

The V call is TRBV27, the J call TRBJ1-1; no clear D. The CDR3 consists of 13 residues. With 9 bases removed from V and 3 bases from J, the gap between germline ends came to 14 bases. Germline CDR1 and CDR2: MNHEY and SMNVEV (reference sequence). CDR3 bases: TGTGCCAGTCCTTTCGAGCGGGACACTGAAGCTTTCTTT. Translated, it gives CASPFERDTEAFF.

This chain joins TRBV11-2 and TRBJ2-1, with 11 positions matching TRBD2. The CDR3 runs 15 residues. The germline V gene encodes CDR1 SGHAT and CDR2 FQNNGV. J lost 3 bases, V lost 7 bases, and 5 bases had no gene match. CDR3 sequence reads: CASTQTSGDYNEQFF. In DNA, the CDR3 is TGTGCCAGCACCCAGACTAGCGGGGACTACAATGAGCAGTTCTTC.

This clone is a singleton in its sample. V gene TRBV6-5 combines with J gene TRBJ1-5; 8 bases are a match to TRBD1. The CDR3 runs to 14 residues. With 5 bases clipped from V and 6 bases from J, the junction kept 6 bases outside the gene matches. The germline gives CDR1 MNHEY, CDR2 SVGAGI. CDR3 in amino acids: CASSRQGQGQPQHF. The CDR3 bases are TGTGCCAGCAGTAGACAGGGGCAGGGTCAGCCCCAGCATTTT.

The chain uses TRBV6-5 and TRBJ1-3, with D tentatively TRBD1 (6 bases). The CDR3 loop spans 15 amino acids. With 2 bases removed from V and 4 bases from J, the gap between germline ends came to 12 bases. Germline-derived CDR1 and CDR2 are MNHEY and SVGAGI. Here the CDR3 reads CASSYAPGVGNTIYF. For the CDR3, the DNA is TGTGCCAGCAGTTACGCGCCAGGGGTGGGAAACACCATATATTTT.

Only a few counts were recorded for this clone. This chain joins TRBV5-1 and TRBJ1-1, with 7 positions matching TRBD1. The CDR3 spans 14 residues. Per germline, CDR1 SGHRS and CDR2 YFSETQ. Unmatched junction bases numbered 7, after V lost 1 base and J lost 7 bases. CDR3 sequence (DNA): TGCGCCAGCAGCTTGCAACAGGGGCTAGGTGAAGCTTTCTTT. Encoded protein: CASSLQQGLGEAFF.